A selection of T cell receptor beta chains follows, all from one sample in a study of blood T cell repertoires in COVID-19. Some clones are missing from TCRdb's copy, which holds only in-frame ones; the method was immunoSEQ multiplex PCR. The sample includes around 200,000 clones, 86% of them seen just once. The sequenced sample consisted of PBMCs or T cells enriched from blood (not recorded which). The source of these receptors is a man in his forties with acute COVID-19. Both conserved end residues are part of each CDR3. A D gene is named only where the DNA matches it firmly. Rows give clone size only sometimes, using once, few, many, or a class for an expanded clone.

CAISESGSNSPLHF | TGTGCCATCAGTGAGAGCGGTTCTAATTCACCCCTCCACTTT | TRBJ1-6 | 14 | TRBV10-3 | NA | NA
CASRSTPQGYTF | TGTGCCAGCAGAAGCACTCCGCAAGGCTACACCTTC | TRBJ1-2 | 12 | TRBV28 | NA | NA
CAWNLGTAYEQYF | TGTGCCTGGAACCTAGGGACAGCCTACGAGCAGTACTTC | TRBJ2-7 | 13 | TRBV30 | NA | TRBD1
CAIGLAGITGELFF | TGTGCCATAGGACTAGCGGGAATCACCGGGGAGCTGTTTTTT | TRBJ2-2 | 14 | TRBV2 | NA | TRBD2
CASSPSQGETQYF | TGTGCCAGCAGCCCCAGTCAGGGAGAGACCCAGTACTTC | TRBJ2-5 | 13 | TRBV11-3 | NA | NA
CASNLRVEDTQYF | TGTGCCAGCAATCTGAGGGTTGAAGATACGCAGTATTTT | TRBJ2-3 | 13 | TRBV2 | NA | NA
CASSSTGTGDPLYNEQFF | TGTGCCAGCAGTTCCACCGGGACAGGGGATCCCCTTTACAATGAGCAGTTCTTC | TRBJ2-1 | 18 | TRBV25-1 | NA | TRBD1
CASSGMRLAAYEQYF | TGTGCCAGCAGCGGGATGAGGCTAGCGGCGTACGAGCAGTACTTC | TRBJ2-7 | 15 | TRBV7-9 | NA | TRBD2
CAISRLADHNEQFF | TGTGCCATCAGCAGACTAGCGGACCACAATGAGCAGTTCTTC | TRBJ2-1 | 14 | TRBV10-3 | NA | TRBD2
CASSQSAGGVRSPLHF | TGCGCCAGCAGTCAATCGGCAGGGGGAGTAAGATCACCCCTCCACTTT | TRBJ1-6 | 16 | TRBV23-1 | NA | TRBD1
CATSGRATEKLFF | TGTGCCACCAGCGGCAGGGCTACCGAAAAACTGTTTTTT | TRBJ1-4 | 13 | TRBV15 | NA | NA
CASSYTDKNIQYF | TGTGCCAGCAGTTATACAGATAAAAACATTCAGTACTTC | TRBJ2-4 | 13 | TRBV6-2/TRBV6-3 | NA | NA
CASSLSTSLSSYNEQFF | TGCGCCAGCAGCCTGTCGACTAGTCTAAGCTCCTACAATGAGCAGTTCTTC | TRBJ2-1 | 17 | TRBV5-1 | NA | NA
CASSPPGGTYNEQFF | TGTGCCAGCTCACCACCGGGGGGAACGTACAATGAGCAGTTCTTC | TRBJ2-1 | 15 | TRBV18 | NA | NA
CAIAPGATNTEAFF | TGTGCCATCGCGCCAGGGGCCACCAACACTGAAGCTTTCTTT | TRBJ1-1 | 14 | TRBV10-3 | once | NA
CASSLQGLPPGNTIYF | TGTGCCAGCAGCTTACAGGGTCTCCCCCCTGGAAACACCATATATTTT | TRBJ1-3 | 16 | TRBV5-5 | NA | NA
CASSFTGTNTEAFF | TGTGCCAGCAGCTTCACAGGGACGAACACTGAAGCTTTCTTT | TRBJ1-1 | 14 | TRBV7-9 | NA | NA
CASSSVTSGIGEQFF | TGTGCCAGTAGTTCCGTGACTAGCGGGATAGGTGAGCAGTTCTTC | TRBJ2-1 | 15 | TRBV19 | NA | TRBD2
CASSIGGIGTDTQYF | TGTGCCAGTAGTATTGGAGGCATAGGGACAGATACGCAGTATTTT | TRBJ2-3 | 15 | TRBV19 | NA | NA
CASRGGLVISETQYF | TGTGCCAGCAGGGGGGGACTAGTCATATCAGAGACCCAGTACTTC | TRBJ2-5 | 15 | TRBV2 | NA | TRBD2
CASSPGSERVVGTQYF | TGTGCCAGCAGCCCCGGCTCAGAGAGGGTGGTGGGTACGCAGTATTTT | TRBJ2-3 | 16 | TRBV11-3 | NA | NA
CASSLAGTGSDEQYF | TGTGCCAGCAGCTTAGCGGGGACAGGGAGCGACGAGCAGTACTTC | TRBJ2-7 | 15 | TRBV7-3 | NA | TRBD1
CASSQTPGEKLFF | TGCGCCAGCAGCCAAACTCCGGGGGAAAAACTGTTTTTT | TRBJ1-4 | 13 | TRBV4-1 | NA | NA
CATSREIGLTFNQPQHF | TGTGCCACCAGCAGAGAAATAGGACTGACCTTTAATCAGCCCCAGCATTTT | TRBJ1-5 | 17 | TRBV15 | NA | NA
CASSLEKRGEQFF | TGTGCCAGCAGCTTAGAGAAGCGGGGTGAGCAGTTCTTC | TRBJ2-1 | 13 | TRBV11-2 | NA | TRBD2
CASSPSGRGADTQYF | TGTGCCAGCAGCCCTAGCGGGAGAGGAGCGGATACGCAGTATTTT | TRBJ2-3 | 15 | TRBV9 | NA | TRBD2
CASSFVEETQYF | TGTGCCAGCAGCTTCGTCGAAGAGACCCAGTACTTC | TRBJ2-5 | 12 | TRBV3-1/TRBV3-2 | few | NA
CSARGAGGGTEAFF | TGCAGCGCCAGGGGGGCTGGCGGAGGCACTGAAGCTTTCTTT | TRBJ1-1 | 14 | TRBV29-1 | few | TRBD1
CASRRDINTEAFF | TGTGCCAGTAGAAGGGACATAAACACTGAAGCTTTCTTT | TRBJ1-1 | 13 | TRBV19 | NA | NA
CATSGRGGHQETQYF | TGTGCCACCAGCGGTAGGGGAGGGCACCAAGAGACCCAGTACTTC | TRBJ2-5 | 15 | TRBV15 | NA | TRBD2
CASSPGSGNTIYF | TGTGCCAGCAGCCCAGGGTCCGGAAACACCATATATTTT | TRBJ1-3 | 13 | TRBV7-9 | few | NA
CASSLGLNNSPLHF | TGTGCCAGCAGCCTCGGACTGAATAATTCACCCCTCCACTTT | TRBJ1-6 | 14 | TRBV7-3 | NA | NA
CASRTGGAQGYTF | TGTGCCAGCAGAACGGGGGGGGCGCAAGGCTACACCTTC | TRBJ1-2 | 13 | TRBV28 | few | NA
CASSQGTGEAFF | TGTGCCAGCAGCCAAGGGACAGGAGAGGCTTTCTTT | TRBJ1-1 | 12 | TRBV3-1/TRBV3-2 | NA | TRBD1
CASSHRGAPAYNEQFF | TGTGCCAGCAGTCACAGGGGAGCCCCAGCCTACAATGAGCAGTTCTTC | TRBJ2-1 | 16 | TRBV28 | NA | TRBD1